The 14 T cell receptor beta chains below were found in one sample sequenced in a study of CD8+CD57+ T cells in acquired aplastic anemia. For CDR3 and TCR beta VDJ profiling, genomic DNA was the template used. TCRdb called the reads again in MiXCR, with one record for every CDR3 protein. The sample lists 150,000 or so distinct CDR3 sequences; roughly 49% were seen once. Sequenced patients had shown CD8+CD57+ cell expansion by flow cytometry. The sequenced sample was sorted CD4+, CD8+, or CD8+CD57+ T cells (not recorded which) from PBMCs. The source of these receptors is a human donor with aplastic anemia.

The chain combines TRBV20-1 with TRBJ2-7, with D possibly being TRBD1 (7 bases). Germline V gene data show CDR1 as DFQATT and CDR2 as SNEGSKA (reference sequence). CDR3 length: 11 amino acids. Between the trimmed V and J ends, which lost 6 bases and 5 bases, there was a span of 11 bases. CDR3 DNA sequence: TGCAGTGCCAGGGGGGCCCACGAGCAGTACTTC. Translation: CSARGAHEQYF.

In this sample, this clonotype turned up many times. The rearrangement uses TRBV5-1 and TRBJ1-2, with TRBD1 identical over 8 bases. With 1 base clipped from V and 7 bases from J, the junction kept 12 bases outside the gene matches. CDR1 SGHRS and CDR2 YFSETQ come from the germline V gene. The CDR3 totals 16 residues. CDR3 bases: TGCGCCAGCAGCTTGTGGACGGCCAGGGGGCAAGGTGGCTACACCTTC. Its translation is CASSLWTARGQGGYTF. The variable domain in full, with the rest retrieved from reference TRBV5-1 and TRBJ1-2, is KAGVTQTPRYLIKTRGQQVTLSCSPISGHRSVSWYQQTPGQGLQFLFEYFSETQRNKGNFPGRFSGRQFSNSRSEMNVSTLELGDSALYLCASSLWTARGQGGYTFGSGTRLTVV.

The CDR3 protein is CASSQDTEAFF. In nucleotides, the CDR3 is TGTGCCAGCAGCCAAGACACTGAAGCTTTCTTT. The chain combines TRBV14 with TRBJ1-1, with no clear D. Per germline, CDR1 SGHDN and CDR2 FVKESK. The germline V and J ends were trimmed by 0 bases and 4 bases, with 0 bases remaining between them. The CDR3 contains 11 residues.

This clonotype has only a few counts. CDR3 coding DNA: TGTGCCAGCAGCCAAGTCGGCGGAGGCACAGATACGCAGTATTTT. Translated: CASSQVGGGTDTQYF. This rearrangement joins TRBV4-2 to TRBJ2-3; D is unresolved. CDR1 is LGHNA, CDR2 YNFKEQ, per germline. V was cut by 1 base and J by 1 base, with 9 bases left in between. The CDR3 is made up of 15 amino acids.

On this clonotype: The junction shows a germline mismatch at one end, possibly a read error. The V gene is TRBV7-7, the J gene TRBJ1-4; D is unclear. From germline, CDR1 is SSHAT and CDR2 FNYEAQ (reference sequence). The CDR3 is 13 residues long. The DNA of the CDR3 is TGTGCTAGCAGCTTAGCCTTGGGTGAAAAACTGTTTTTT. Translating it yields CASSLALGEKLFF.

About this clonotype itself: One junction end disagrees with the germline gene, perhaps due to a read error. The chain has TRBV2 and TRBJ2-2; 9 nucleotides match TRBD2. This CDR3 contains 15 residues. Germline V gene data show CDR1 as SNHLY and CDR2 as FYNNEI. CDR3 sequence: CASSERGRATGELFF. DNA for the CDR3: TGTGCCAGCAGTGAACGCGGGAGGGCCACCGGGGAACTGTTTTTT. The full variable domain, rest sourced from reference TRBV2 and TRBJ2-2, is EPEVTQTPSHQVTQMGQEVILRCVPISNHLYFYWYRQILGQKVEFLVSFYNNEISEKSEIFDDQFSVERPDGSNFTLKIRSTKLEDSAMYFCASSERGRATGELFFGEGSRLTVL.

The CDR3 loop is CASSSASGGAKSYEQYF. For the CDR3, the DNA is TGTGCCAGCAGCTCCGCTAGCGGGGGGGCTAAATCCTACGAGCAGTACTTC. V usage is TRBV11-2 and J usage is TRBJ2-7, with 12 bases fitting TRBD2. Germline CDR1 and CDR2: SGHAT and FQNNGV. V was clipped by 4 bases and J by 1 base; unmatched bases: 8. The CDR3 sequence is 17 residues long.

This chain connects TRBV2 to TRBJ2-2; 9 bases map to TRBD2. This CDR3 is built from 15 residues. V gave up 1 base and J gave up 5 bases; unmatched junction bases: 2. The germline CDR1 and CDR2 sequences are SNHLY and FYNNEI. CDR3 DNA sequence: TGTGCCAGCAGTGAAGAAAGCGGGGGGACCGGGGAGCTGTTTTTT. Translating it yields CASSEESGGTGELFF. Filled out from reference TRBV2 and TRBJ2-2, the complete variable domain reads EPEVTQTPSHQVTQMGQEVILRCVPISNHLYFYWYRQILGQKVEFLVSFYNNEISEKSEIFDDQFSVERPDGSNFTLKIRSTKLEDSAMYFCASSEESGGTGELFFGEGSRLTVL.

In this sample, this clonotype is medium-sized (0.01 to 0.1%). In DNA, the CDR3 is TGTGCCAGCAGTGAAGGTTGGGTGGAAAGTTCACCCCTCCACTTT. This encodes CASSEGWVESSPLHF. The chain joins TRBV2 to TRBJ1-6; the D is unclear. The germline V and J ends were trimmed by 1 base and 9 bases, with 13 bases remaining between them. The germline CDR1 and CDR2 sequences are SNHLY and FYNNEI. The CDR3 spans 15 residues. The entire variable domain, with the rest obtained from reference TRBV2 and TRBJ1-6, is as follows: EPEVTQTPSHQVTQMGQEVILRCVPISNHLYFYWYRQILGQKVEFLVSFYNNEISEKSEIFDDQFSVERPDGSNFTLKIRSTKLEDSAMYFCASSEGWVESSPLHFGNGTRLTVT.

This clonotype has ten or more counts. The chain couples TRBV5-1 to TRBJ2-1, with 9 positions matching TRBD1. The CDR3 has 14 residues. The germline V gene has CDR1 SGHRS and CDR2 YFSETQ. V trimming: 2 bases; J trimming: 7 bases; junction bases outside the gene matches: 4. Here the CDR3 reads CASSLGTGINEQFF. The DNA of the CDR3 is TGCGCCAGCAGCTTAGGGACAGGGATAAATGAGCAGTTCTTC.

The chain recombines TRBV5-4 with TRBJ2-7; 10 bases match TRBD2. CDR1 and CDR2 from the germline V gene are SGHNT and YYREEE (reference sequence). CDR3 length: 14 residues. Germline trimming cut 4 bases from V and 6 bases from J; bases unmatched to any gene: 7. As DNA, the CDR3 is TGTGCCAGCAGCACCCCTAGCGGGGGTCGCGAGCAGTACTTC. Translating gives CASSTPSGGREQYF.

The genes are TRBV25-1 and TRBJ2-7, with D possibly matching TRBD1 (6 bases). The CDR3 loop spans 17 amino acids. V was trimmed by 2 bases and J by 3 bases, leaving 20 bases between them. Germline V lookup: CDR1 MGHDK, CDR2 SYGVNS. In nucleotides, the CDR3 is TGTGCCAGCAGTGAAATGGCGCGAGGCAGGGGAAACTACGAGCAGTACTTC. Translation gives CASSEMARGRGNYEQYF.

As regards this clonotype: No conserved phenylalanine or tryptophan is present at the end of the CDR3, so a read error is the likely explanation. The V gene is TRBV24-1, the J gene TRBJ2-7, with 8 bases matching TRBD1. The trim removed 12 bases at V and 0 bases at J, leaving 12 bases unmatched. Germline loops: CDR1 KGHDR, CDR2 SFDVKD. CDR3 length: 15 residues. This CDR3 is CAEPKQQGDSYEQYL. The CDR3 DNA is TGTGCCGAACCTAAGCAACAGGGGGACTCCTACGAGCAGTACCTC.

V and J are TRBV20-1 and TRBJ2-7; 7 positions agree with TRBD2. The CDR3 is 15 amino acids. CDR1 DFQATT and CDR2 SNEGSKA come from the germline V gene (reference sequence). The junction had 6 bases not matched to a gene; V was cut back by 0 bases and J by 1 base. Here the CDR3 DNA reads TGCAGTGCTAGAGATTGGCGGGAGCCGTCCTACGAGCAGTACTTC. As protein: CSARDWREPSYEQYF.